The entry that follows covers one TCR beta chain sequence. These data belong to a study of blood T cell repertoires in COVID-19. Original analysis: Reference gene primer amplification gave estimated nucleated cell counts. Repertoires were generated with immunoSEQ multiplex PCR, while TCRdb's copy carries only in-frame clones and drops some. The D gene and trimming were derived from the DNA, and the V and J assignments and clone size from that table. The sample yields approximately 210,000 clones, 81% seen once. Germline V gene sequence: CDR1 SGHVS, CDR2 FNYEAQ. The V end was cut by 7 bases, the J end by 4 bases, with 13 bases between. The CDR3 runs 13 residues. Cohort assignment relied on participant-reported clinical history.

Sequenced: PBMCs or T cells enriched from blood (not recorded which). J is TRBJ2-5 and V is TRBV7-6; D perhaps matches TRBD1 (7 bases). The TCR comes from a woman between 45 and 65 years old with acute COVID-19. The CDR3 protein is CASTRQGGETQYF. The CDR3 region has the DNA TGTGCCAGCACCCGCCAGGGGGGAGAGACCCAGTACTTC.